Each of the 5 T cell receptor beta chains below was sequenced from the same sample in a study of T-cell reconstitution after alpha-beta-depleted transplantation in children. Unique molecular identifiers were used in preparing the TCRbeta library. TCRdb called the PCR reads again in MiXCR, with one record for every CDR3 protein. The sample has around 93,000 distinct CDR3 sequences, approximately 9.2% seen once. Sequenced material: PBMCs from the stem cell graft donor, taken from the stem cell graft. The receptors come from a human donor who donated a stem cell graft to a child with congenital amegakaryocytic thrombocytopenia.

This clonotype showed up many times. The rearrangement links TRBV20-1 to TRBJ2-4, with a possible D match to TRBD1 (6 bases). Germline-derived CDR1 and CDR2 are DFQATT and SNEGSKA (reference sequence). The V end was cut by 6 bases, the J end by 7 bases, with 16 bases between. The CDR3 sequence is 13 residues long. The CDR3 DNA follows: TGCAGTGCCTCCGGACAGATACGGAACATTCAGTACTTC. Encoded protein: CSASGQIRNIQYF.

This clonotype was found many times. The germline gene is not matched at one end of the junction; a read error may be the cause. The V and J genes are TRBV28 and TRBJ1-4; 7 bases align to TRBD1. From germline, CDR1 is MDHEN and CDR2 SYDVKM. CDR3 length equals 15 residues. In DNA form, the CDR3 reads TGTGCGAGCACTATGAGCGAGGGGGCCTCTGAAAAACTGTTTTTT. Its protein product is CASTMSEGASEKLFF.

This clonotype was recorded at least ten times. CDR3: CASSSGEYNEQFF. The CDR3 DNA reads TGCGCCTCCTCTAGCGGGGAATACAATGAGCAGTTCTTC. The chain employs TRBV5-1 and TRBJ2-1; 9 bases line up with TRBD2. This CDR3 comprises 13 residues. Germline V gives CDR1 SGHRS, CDR2 YFSETQ. V trimming: 10 bases; J trimming: 4 bases; junction bases outside the gene matches: 6.

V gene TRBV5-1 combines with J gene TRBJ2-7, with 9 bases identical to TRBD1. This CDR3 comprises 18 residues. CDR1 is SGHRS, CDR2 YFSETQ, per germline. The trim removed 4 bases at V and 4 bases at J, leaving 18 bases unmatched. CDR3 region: CASSRGGQGSSSNYEQYF. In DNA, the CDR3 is TGCGCCAGCAGCCGGGGAGGACAGGGGTCTTCTTCGAATTACGAGCAGTACTTC.

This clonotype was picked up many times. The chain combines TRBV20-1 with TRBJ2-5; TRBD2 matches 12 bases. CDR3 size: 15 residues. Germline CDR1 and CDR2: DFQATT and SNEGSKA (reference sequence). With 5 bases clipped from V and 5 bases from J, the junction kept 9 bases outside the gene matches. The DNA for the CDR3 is TGCAGTGCTGCTAGCGGGAGGGTCAACGAGGAGACCCAGTACTTC. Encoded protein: CSAASGRVNEETQYF.